This is a list of T cell receptor beta chains from one sample in a study of blood T cell repertoires in COVID-19. Produced via immunoSEQ multiplex PCR; TCRdb's table is partial and in-frame only. The data contain 250,000 to 300,000 clones, less than 90% of them seen just once; the ten biggest clones take up 3.5% to 5%. Material: peripheral blood. Every receptor here comes from a man aged 55 to 70 with acute or convalescent COVID-19. Both conserved end residues are trimmed from each CDR3. Clone size is not always given. Where it is, it says once, few, many or a class for expanded clones.

>.|TRBJ2-2|TRBV7-7
ASSSYTGELF
>.|TRBJ2-7|TRBV10-3
AISDLGLLGTRRGSEQY
>.|TRBJ1-3|TRBV3-1/TRBV3-2
ASSRTGNTIY
>.|TRBJ2-2|TRBV6-5
ASTPTGITGELF
>medium-sized|TRBJ1-2|TRBV27
ASRHGTGWQANYGYT
>.|TRBJ2-7|TRBV28
ASSFRGFSYEQY
>once|TRBJ2-7|TRBV7-9
ASSLGAREGKYEQY
>.|TRBJ2-2|TRBV21-1
ASSVVADTGELF
>.|TRBJ2-5|TRBV6-2/TRBV6-3
ASSYGTGSQETQY
>.|TRBJ2-7|TRBV6-5
ASRPFMPDSYEQY
>.|TRBJ2-5|TRBV12-3/TRBV12-4
ASKAGGRETQY
>.|TRBJ2-1|TRBV2
ATIPGTSVNEQF
>.|TRBJ2-3|TRBV6-5
ASRGGDGSTYTQY
>.|TRBJ2-2|TRBV5-4
ASSAGTDHTGELF
>.|TRBJ2-5|TRBV6-6
ASSTGAGGGTQY
>.|TRBJ1-2|TRBV6-5
ASRMDRGPYGYT
>.|TRBJ1-1|TRBV6-1
ASSGLETGVVTEAF
>.|TRBJ2-2|TRBV19
ASKTGTQYTGELF
>once|TRBJ1-1|TRBV3-1/TRBV3-2
ASSPTGSNTEAF
>once|TRBJ2-7|TRBV6-1
ASSEPGQSYEQY
>.|TRBJ2-5|TRBV7-2
ASSLDIQRGIKETQY
>.|TRBJ2-1|TRBV4-1
ASSPDRDAYNEQF
>.|TRBJ1-2|TRBV11-2
ASRTTGAYGYT
>once|TRBJ1-1|TRBV5-1
ASSLQGSDTEAF
>.|TRBJ1-3|TRBV5-6
ASRVHSGNTIY
>.|TRBJ2-1|TRBV19
ASSRGSTGGPNEQF
>.|TRBJ2-2|TRBV2
ASCSQTTNTGELF